The rows below give T cell receptor beta chains drawn from one sample of a study of regulatory T cells in long-lasting Graves disease. TCRdb reprocessed the multiplex PCR reads via MiXCR and lists one record per CDR3 protein. The data contain 400,000 to 550,000 distinct CDR3 sequences, approximately 16% of them singletons. The sample was also reused in another study, on T cells in Graves' hyperthyroidism and ophthalmopathy.

This specimen was peripheral blood mononuclear cells (PBMCs), taken at new diagnosis, from a patient treated with antithyroid drugs. All receptors derive from a woman aged 30 to 39 with Graves disease. The CDR3 runs from the conserved cysteine through the conserved F or W. The order of the fields is D gene, clone size, J gene, V gene, CDR3 protein, CDR3 DNA. D genes are given only for firm matches. Only part of the rows carry a size: once, few, many, or a class if the clone is expanded.

TRBD1	-	TRBJ1-1	TRBV19	CASGESGGTEAFF	TGTGCCAGTGGTGAGTCAGGGGGCACTGAAGCTTTCTTT
-	many	TRBJ2-1	TRBV24-1	CATSEGYNEQFF	TGTGCCACCAGCGAGGGGTACAATGAGCAGTTCTTC
TRBD2	many	TRBJ2-3	TRBV6-2/TRBV6-3	CASSYPGTSGSDNTQYF	TGTGCCAGCAGTTACCCCGGGACTAGCGGGAGTGACAATACGCAGTATTTT
-	few	TRBJ2-2	TRBV29-1	CSGTPSNGELFF	TGCAGCGGAACCCCCTCTAACGGGGAGCTGTTTTTT
-	many	TRBJ1-1	TRBV2	CASRVQFNTEAFF	TGTGCCAGCAGGGTACAGTTCAACACTGAAGCTTTCTTT
-	many	TRBJ2-2	TRBV6-1	CASSDPAGAANTGELFF	TGTGCCAGCAGTGATCCCGCGGGGGCGGCGAACACCGGGGAGCTGTTTTTT
TRBD2	many	TRBJ2-7	TRBV7-2	CASSLPGRGRLYEQYF	TGTGCCAGCAGCCTACCGGGTCGCGGGAGGCTCTACGAGCAGTACTTC
TRBD2	few	TRBJ2-1	TRBV5-6	CASSLAGSAYNEQFF	TGTGCCAGCAGTTTAGCGGGATCTGCATACAATGAGCAGTTCTTC
-	-	TRBJ1-1	TRBV7-9	CASSLRSFMNTEAFF	TGTGCCAGCAGCTTACGCAGCTTCATGAACACTGAAGCTTTCTTT
TRBD2	few	TRBJ2-7	TRBV19	CASSGGLAGLYEQYF	TGTGCCAGTAGTGGCGGCCTAGCGGGACTCTACGAGCAGTACTTC
-	many	TRBJ1-6	TRBV18	CATSQEIAAGNSPLHF	TGTGCCACCTCACAGGAAATAGCAGCGGGCAATTCACCCCTCCACTTT
TRBD2	-	TRBJ2-1	TRBV28	CASSRDRTSGINEQFF	TGTGCCAGCAGTAGAGACCGGACTAGCGGAATCAATGAGCAGTTCTTC
TRBD1	few	TRBJ2-6	TRBV19	CASSTTGGATGANVLTF	TGTGCCAGTAGTACGACAGGGGGCGCGACCGGGGCCAACGTCCTGACTTTC
TRBD2	-	TRBJ2-7	TRBV28	CASSSLAGAHEQYF	TGTGCCAGCAGTTCACTAGCGGGAGCGCACGAGCAGTACTTC
TRBD1	few	TRBJ2-1	TRBV14	CASSQGGGWDSLMEQFF	TGTGCCAGCAGCCAAGGAGGAGGTTGGGACAGTCTTATGGAGCAGTTCTTC
-	-	TRBJ2-5	TRBV29-1	CSVLLNVLGAGHQSPQETQYF	TGCAGCGTCCTCCTCAACGTTCTCGGGGCAGGACACCAATCGCCCCAAGAGACCCAGTACTTC
TRBD1	many	TRBJ1-2	TRBV9	CASSPFQGTAYGYTF	TGTGCCAGCAGCCCGTTCCAAGGGACAGCCTATGGCTACACCTTC
TRBD1	many	TRBJ1-5	TRBV27	CASSLGTGGSQPQHF	TGTGCCAGCAGTTTAGGGACAGGGGGAAGTCAGCCCCAGCATTTT
-	-	TRBJ1-2	TRBV6-1	CASSNQQSRGEGYTF	TGTGCCAGCAGCAACCAACAAAGTCGGGGGGAAGGCTACACCTTC
-	many	TRBJ1-5	TRBV6-2/TRBV6-3	CASSYLRDQPQHF	TGTGCCAGCAGTTACTTGCGGGATCAGCCCCAGCATTTT
-	many	TRBJ1-1	TRBV4-1	CASSHGDTLNTEAFF	TGCGCCAGCAGCCACGGTGACACCCTGAACACTGAAGCTTTCTTT
-	many	TRBJ1-3	TRBV18	CASSPRQTGYSGNTIYF	TGTGCCAGCTCACCACGGCAAACAGGCTACTCTGGAAACACCATATATTTT
TRBD2	many	TRBJ2-3	TRBV3-1	CASSVAGVSTDTQYF	TGTGCCAGCAGCGTAGCGGGAGTGAGCACAGATACGCAGTATTTT
-	many	TRBJ1-1	TRBV30	CAWQGNTEAFF	TGTGCCTGGCAGGGGAACACTGAAGCTTTCTTT
-	many	TRBJ1-4	TRBV3-1	CASSQDSVNEKLFF	TGTGCCAGCAGCCAGGACAGCGTCAATGAAAAACTGTTTTTT
-	few	TRBJ1-2	TRBV6-5	CASSYWGGRDYGYTF	TGTGCCAGCAGTTACTGGGGAGGGCGGGACTATGGCTACACCTTC
TRBD1	few	TRBJ1-1	TRBV27	CASSPGQLVNTEAFF	TGTGCCAGCAGCCCGGGACAGTTGGTGAACACTGAAGCTTTCTTT